This section outlines one TCR beta chain sequence together with its context. Antigen unknown. The donors were part of the validation cohort of roughly 110 subjects. That cohort was separate from the first cohort, which comprised fewer than 800 subjects. This record belongs to a study of cytomegalovirus exposure and HLA in healthy donors. On the study more broadly: It was reported in a later analysis that the same platform had been used for the 120 validation repertoires as for the 550 to 750 first-cohort repertoires.

The repertoire was sequenced with immunoSEQ multiplex PCR; TCRdb's copy has only in-frame clones and lacks some. The repertoire consists of around 52,000 clones, with over 90% occurring once and the leading ten covering roughly 5.2%. Study-wide results and limits: The majority of TCR sequences were rare, yet some public TCRs appeared in many donors. The listing of roughly 160 TCR beta chains classed them as cytomegalovirus-associated.

The origin of this receptor is a young woman in good health and CMV-seronegative. Sample: PBMCs.

As DNA, the CDR3 is TGTGCCAGCAGCTTATCCCCTCCGGGGGTCTTCGGAAACACCATATATTTT. Translation gives CASSLSPPGVFGNTIYF. V gene TRBV7-9 combines with J gene TRBJ1-3, with D perhaps matching TRBD1 (5 bases). Germline loops: CDR1 SEHNR, CDR2 FQNEAQ (reference sequence). V was shortened by 2 bases and J by 4 bases, with 18 bases between the two germline ends. This CDR3 comprises 17 residues.